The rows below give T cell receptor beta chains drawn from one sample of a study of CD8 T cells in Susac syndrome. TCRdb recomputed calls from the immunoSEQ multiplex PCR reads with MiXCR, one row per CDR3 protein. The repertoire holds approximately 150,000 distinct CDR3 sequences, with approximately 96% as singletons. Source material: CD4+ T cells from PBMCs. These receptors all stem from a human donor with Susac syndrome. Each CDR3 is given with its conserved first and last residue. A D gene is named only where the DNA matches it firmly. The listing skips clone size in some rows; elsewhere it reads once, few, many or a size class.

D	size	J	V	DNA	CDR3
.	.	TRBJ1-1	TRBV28	TGTGCCAGCAAACTGCCGGGGGTGAACACTGAAGCTTTCTTT	CASKLPGVNTEAFF
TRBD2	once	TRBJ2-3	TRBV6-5	TGTGCCAGCAGTACAATAGCGGGGGGGACAGATACGCAGTATTTT	CASSTIAGGTDTQYF
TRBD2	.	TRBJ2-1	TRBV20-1	TGCAGTGCTGGGAGGGACGGCTACAATGAGCAGTTCTTC	CSAGRDGYNEQFF
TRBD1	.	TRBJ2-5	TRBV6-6	TGTGCCAGCAGTGACCCTAGACAGGGGGCGAGGGAGACCCAGTACTTC	CASSDPRQGARETQYF
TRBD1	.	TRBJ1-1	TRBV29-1	TGCAGCGTTGAAAGAAGACAGGGCCCAGAAGCTTTCTTT	CSVERRQGPEAFF
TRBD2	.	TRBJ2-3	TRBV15	TGTGCCACCAGCACTCGACTAGCGGGGGGGCTCGGCACAGATACGCAGTATTTT	CATSTRLAGGLGTDTQYF
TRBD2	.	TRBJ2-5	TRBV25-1	TGTGCCAGCAGTTGGGGGGAGGGGACCCAGTACTTC	CASSWGEGTQYF
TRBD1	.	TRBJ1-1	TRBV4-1	TGCGCCAGCAGCCAAGAAGGGGGCAAAGGTAACACTGAAGCTTTCTTT	CASSQEGGKGNTEAFF
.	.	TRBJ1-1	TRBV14	TGTGCCAGCAGCCGGGAGAGAAGGACTGAAGCTTTCTTT	CASSRERRTEAFF
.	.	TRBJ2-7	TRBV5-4	TGTGCCAGCAGCGAAAAAACCTACCAGGAGGGCGAGCAGTACTTC	CASSEKTYQEGEQYF
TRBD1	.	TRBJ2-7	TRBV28	TGTGCCAGCAGGACCACCGGGACAGGGTCCTACGAGCAGTACTTC	CASRTTGTGSYEQYF
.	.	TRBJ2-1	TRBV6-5	TGTGCCAGCACGGCCACCACCAATGAGCAGTTCTTC	CASTATTNEQFF
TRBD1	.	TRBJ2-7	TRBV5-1	TGCGCCAGCAGTCTGCCGGGACAGGGGATTTACGAGCAGTACTTC	CASSLPGQGIYEQYF
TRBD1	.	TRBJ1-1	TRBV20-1	TGCAGTGCTATTGGGGACAGAGAAGCTTTCTTT	CSAIGDREAFF
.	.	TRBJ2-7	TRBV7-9	TGTGCCAGCAGCTTGTCGGGGACCTCCTACGAGCAGTACTTC	CASSLSGTSYEQYF
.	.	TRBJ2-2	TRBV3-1	TGTGCCAGCAGCCAAGGTGTCTCAGGAACCGGGGAGCTGTTTTTT	CASSQGVSGTGELFF
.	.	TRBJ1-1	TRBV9	TGTGCCAGCAGCGTAGGGACATCCCAAGTCGCTGAAGCTTTCTTT	CASSVGTSQVAEAFF
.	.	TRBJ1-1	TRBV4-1	TGCGCCAGCATTAAAGGGGTTGGGAACACTGAAGCTTTCTTT	CASIKGVGNTEAFF
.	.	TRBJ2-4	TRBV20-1	TGCAGTGCTAGACCCCTAGCCCTAGCCAAAAACATTCAGTACTTC	CSARPLALAKNIQYF
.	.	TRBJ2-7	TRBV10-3	TGTGCCATCAGTGGGGGCCTCGGCGAGCAGTACTTC	CAISGGLGEQYF
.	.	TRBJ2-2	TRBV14	TGTGCCAGCAGCCAAGAAGTGGCAACCGGGGAGCTGTTTTTT	CASSQEVATGELFF
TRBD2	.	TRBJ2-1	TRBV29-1	TGCAGCGCCGTCGGGGGGAGTACCGATGAGCAGTTCTTC	CSAVGGSTDEQFF
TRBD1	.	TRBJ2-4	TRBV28	TGTGCCAGCAGTTTAGCAGGGGGAACGGCCAAAAACATTCAGTACTTC	CASSLAGGTAKNIQYF
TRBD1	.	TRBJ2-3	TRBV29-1	TGCAGCGCCCAACAGGGGTTTTCGGCAGATACGCAGTATTTT	CSAQQGFSADTQYF
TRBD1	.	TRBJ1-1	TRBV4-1	TGCGCCAGCAGCCAAGCAGGGGGCGAGATGACTGAAGCTTTCTTT	CASSQAGGEMTEAFF
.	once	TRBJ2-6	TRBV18	TGTGCCAGCTCACCGGGGGATCCCAACTCTGGGGCCAACGTCCTGACTTTC	CASSPGDPNSGANVLTF
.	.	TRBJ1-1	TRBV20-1	TGCAGTGCTAGCGGGGGCTTGGTCACTGAAGCTTTCTTT	CSASGGLVTEAFF
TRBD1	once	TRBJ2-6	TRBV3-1	TGTGCCAGCAGCTCCCGAGGACAGGGGGTTACTGGGGCCAACGTCCTGACTTTC	CASSSRGQGVTGANVLTF
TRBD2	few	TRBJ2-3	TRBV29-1	TGCAGCGTTGACACTAGCGGGAGCACAGATACGCAGTATTTT	CSVDTSGSTDTQYF
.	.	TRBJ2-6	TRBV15	TGTGCCACCAGCAGAGATCCGAGCTCTGGGGCCAACGTCCTGACTTTC	CATSRDPSSGANVLTF
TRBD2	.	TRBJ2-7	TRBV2	TGTGCCAGCAGTGATCTGGGGTTAGCGGGGTCCTACGAGCAGTACTTC	CASSDLGLAGSYEQYF
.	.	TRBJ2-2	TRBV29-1	TGCAGCGTTGTATGGGGAGCCGGGGAGCTGTTTTTT	CSVVWGAGELFF
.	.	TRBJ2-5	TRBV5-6	TGTGCCAGCAGCTTGGCCGGGTCAGAAGAGACCCAGTACTTC	CASSLAGSEETQYF
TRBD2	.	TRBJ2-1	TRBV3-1	TGTGCCAGCAGCCCGATAGGCGGACTAGCGGGAGGGAATGAGCAGTTCTTC	CASSPIGGLAGGNEQFF
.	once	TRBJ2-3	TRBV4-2	TGTGCCAGCAGCCAAGATCTTGTTACAGATACGCAGTATTTT	CASSQDLVTDTQYF
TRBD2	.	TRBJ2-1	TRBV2	TGTGCCAGCAGGGCGGTGCTAGCGGGAGAAAATGAGCAGTTCTTC	CASRAVLAGENEQFF
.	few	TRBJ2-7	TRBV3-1	TGTGCCAGCAGCCAAATAGTTGCCGCATACGAGCAGTACTTC	CASSQIVAAYEQYF
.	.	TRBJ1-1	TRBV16	TGTGCCAGCAGCCAATTTCCAGGACGGGACACTGAAGCTTTCTTT	CASSQFPGRDTEAFF
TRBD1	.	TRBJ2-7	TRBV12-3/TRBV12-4	TGTGCCAGCAGGCCCTACCGGGACCCTGGTGGCACAGGGGTTGTCGAGCAGTACTTC	CASRPYRDPGGTGVVEQYF
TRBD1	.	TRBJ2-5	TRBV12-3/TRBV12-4	TGTGCCAGCACCCGGTCAGGGGGCAGAGCCCAAGAGACCCAGTACTTC	CASTRSGGRAQETQYF